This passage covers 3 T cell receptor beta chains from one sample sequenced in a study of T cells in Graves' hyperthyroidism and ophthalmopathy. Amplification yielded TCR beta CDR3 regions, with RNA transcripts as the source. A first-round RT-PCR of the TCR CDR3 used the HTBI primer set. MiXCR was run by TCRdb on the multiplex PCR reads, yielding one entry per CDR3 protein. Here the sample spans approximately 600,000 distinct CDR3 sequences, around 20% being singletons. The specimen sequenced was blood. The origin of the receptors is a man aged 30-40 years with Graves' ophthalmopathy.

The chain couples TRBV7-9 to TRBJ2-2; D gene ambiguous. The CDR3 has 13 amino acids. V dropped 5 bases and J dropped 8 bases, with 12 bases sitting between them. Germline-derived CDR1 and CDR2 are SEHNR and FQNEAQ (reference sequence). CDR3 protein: CASSKSSPGELFF. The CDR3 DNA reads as TGTGCCAGCAGCAAAAGCAGCCCGGGGGAGCTGTTTTTT.

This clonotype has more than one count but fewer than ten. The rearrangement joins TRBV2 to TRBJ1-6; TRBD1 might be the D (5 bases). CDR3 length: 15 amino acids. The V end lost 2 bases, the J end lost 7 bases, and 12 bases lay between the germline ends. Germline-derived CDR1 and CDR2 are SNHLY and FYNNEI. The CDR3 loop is CASSEWGPENSPLHF. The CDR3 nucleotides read TGTGCCAGCAGTGAATGGGGACCTGAGAATTCACCCCTCCACTTT.

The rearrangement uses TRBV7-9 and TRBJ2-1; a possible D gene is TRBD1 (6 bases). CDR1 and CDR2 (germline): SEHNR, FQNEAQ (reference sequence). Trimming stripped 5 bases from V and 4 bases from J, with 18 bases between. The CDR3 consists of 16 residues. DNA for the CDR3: TGTGCCAGCAGCCCCGCACAGGGCTTAGGTTACAATGAGCAGTTCTTC. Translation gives CASSPAQGLGYNEQFF.